Sequencing of this T cell receptor beta chain was carried out in a study of blood T cells in healthy people across ages. This clonotype was observed a few times. The ends were cut back, 2 bases at V and 3 bases at J, with 14 bases in the middle. Germline V gene data show CDR1 as DFQATT and CDR2 as SNEGSKA (reference sequence). CDR3 length equals 14 residues. A second about 6 to 12 cycle PCR used barcoded and J-beta primers. TCRdb analysed the 5' RACE reads with MiXCR anew, one entry per CDR3 protein. Among approximately 1,700,000 distinct CDR3 sequences, approximately 40% were seen once, and the ten largest hold 23%.

Sequenced sample: blood. This sequence joins TRBV20-1 and TRBJ2-7, with D maybe TRBD2 (6 bases). This TCR was recovered from a human donor in good health. CDR3 nucleotide sequence: TGCAGTGCTAGACAGGCGGGGAGCCACTACGAGCAGTACTTC. Amino acids: CSARQAGSHYEQYF.